These T cell receptor beta chains were read from a single sample in a study of T cell repertoires in cytomegalovirus infection. TCRdb recomputed calls from the reads with MiXCR, one row per CDR3 protein. This sample has approximately 190,000 distinct CDR3 sequences, with approximately 28% found just once. The sequenced sample was PBMCs. These receptors were obtained from a human donor in good health (CMV status not recorded). Some clones in this sample may be carry-over from other donors' samples. The CDR3 runs from the conserved cysteine through the conserved F or W. A D gene is named only where the DNA matches it firmly. Some rows mark clone size as missing; the rest say once, few, many or name a class of expanded clone.

J gene,V gene,D gene,clone size,CDR3 DNA,CDR3 protein
TRBJ1-1,TRBV7-2,-,many,TGTGCCAGCAGCTCGGACCACACTACTGTGAACACTGAAGCTTTCTTT,CASSSDHTTVNTEAFF
TRBJ1-5,TRBV12-5,-,-,TGTGCTAGTGGTTTGCTAACCACGACGAGGGAGGGGCAGCCCCAGCATTTT,CASGLLTTTREGQPQHF
TRBJ1-6,TRBV7-2,-,-,TGTGCCAGCAGCCCCCCAGGGCGAAATTCACCCCTCCACTTT,CASSPPGRNSPLHF
TRBJ1-1,TRBV7-8,-,many,TGTGCCAGCAGCTTAGTGGTAGACGGCACTGAAGCTTTCTTT,CASSLVVDGTEAFF
TRBJ1-2,TRBV27,-,once,TGTGCCAGCAGACGGGGGGGGGGCGGCTTAGGCTATGGCTACACCTTC,CASRRGGGGLGYGYTF
TRBJ2-5,TRBV7-2,-,many,TGTGCCAGCAGCTACAGCGCAGAGACCCAGTACTTC,CASSYSAETQYF
TRBJ1-5,TRBV10-3,TRBD1,-,TGTGCCATCAGTGACGAAACAGGGGGCAAGCAGCCCCAGCATTTT,CAISDETGGKQPQHF
TRBJ1-1,TRBV4-3,-,-,TGCGCCAGCAGCCAAGACTGGCGGGGGGGGACTGAAGCTTTCTTT,CASSQDWRGGTEAFF
TRBJ2-5,TRBV19,-,-,TGTGCCAGTAGTATCAACCCAGCGAGCCAAGAGACCCAGTACTTC,CASSINPASQETQYF
TRBJ2-2,TRBV6-2/TRBV6-3,-,once,TGTGCCAGCAGTCCAGACAGGGAGGGCGGGGAGCTGTTTTTT,CASSPDREGGELFF
TRBJ2-3,TRBV7-9,-,-,TGTGCCAGCAGCTTATGGACAGAAACAGATACGCAGTATTTT,CASSLWTETDTQYF
TRBJ1-2,TRBV6-2/TRBV6-3,TRBD1,few,TGTGCCAGCAGTGACGGGGACAGCTATGGCTACACCTTC,CASSDGDSYGYTF
TRBJ2-7,TRBV5-4,-,-,TGTGCCAGCAGCTTAATCGATAACTACGAGCAGTACTTC,CASSLIDNYEQYF
TRBJ2-5,TRBV6-1,TRBD2,once,TGTGCCAGTGGGACTAGCGGGGGATCAGAGACCCAGTACTTC,CASGTSGGSETQYF
TRBJ2-6,TRBV3-1,TRBD1,-,TGTGCCAGCAGCCACCGGACAGGGTCCCGCTCTGGGGCCAACGTCCTGACTTTC,CASSHRTGSRSGANVLTF
TRBJ2-6,TRBV7-2,-,-,TGTGCCAGCAGCTTAATCACTAGGGCTGGGGCCAACGTCCTGACTTTC,CASSLITRAGANVLTF
TRBJ2-5,TRBV7-2,-,many,TGTGCCAGCAGCTTAAAGTCCAGCGGAGAGACCCAGTACTTC,CASSLKSSGETQYF
TRBJ1-5,TRBV7-2,-,many,TGTGCCAGCAGCACAGCTGGGGGGGGCAATCAGCCCCAGCATTTT,CASSTAGGGNQPQHF
TRBJ2-3,TRBV20-1,TRBD2,-,TGCAGTGCCACACTAGCGGGGTTGTCAGATACGCAGTATTTT,CSATLAGLSDTQYF
TRBJ2-1,TRBV15,-,once,TGTGCCACCAGCTCCGGCCGAGAAAACACCAACTACAATGAGCAGTTCTTC,CATSSGRENTNYNEQFF
TRBJ2-3,TRBV3-1,TRBD1,-,TGTGCCAGCAGCCGGGTGGGACAGGGCACAGATACGCAGTATTTT,CASSRVGQGTDTQYF
TRBJ1-5,TRBV11-2,-,few,TGTGCCAGCAGCTCCCACTTTACCGGCAATCAGCCCCAGCATTTT,CASSSHFTGNQPQHF
TRBJ2-6,TRBV29-1,-,-,TGCAGCGTTGAAGCGGAGGGATCTGGGGCCAACGTCCTGACTTTC,CSVEAEGSGANVLTF